Listed here are 15 T cell receptor beta chains from one sample, sequenced in a study of tumour-infiltrating T cells in Burkitt lymphoma. Sequencing was performed with immunoSEQ multiplex PCR; in TCRdb, only in-frame clones are kept and a portion is missing. The sample has tens of thousands of clones, around a third seen once. Sequences were obtained from tumor tissue. The receptors originated from a human donor with Burkitt lymphoma.

This clone was detected only a few times. V gene TRBV19 combines with J gene TRBJ2-7; 10 bases align to TRBD1. Trimming cost V 5 bases and J 3 bases; bases outside gene matches: 4. The CDR3 covers 14 residues. Germline loops: CDR1 LNHDA, CDR2 SQIVND (reference sequence). The CDR3 spells CASSDRTGGYEQYF. DNA of the CDR3: TGTGCCAGTAGTGATCGGACAGGGGGCTACGAGCAGTACTTC.

This rearrangement joins TRBV27 to TRBJ1-6; TRBD1 is a possible D gene (6 bases). This CDR3 has 16 residues. Germline V gene lookup returns CDR1 MNHEY and CDR2 SMNVEV (reference sequence). The V end lost 2 bases, the J end lost 9 bases, and 17 bases lay between the germline ends. CDR3 nucleotide sequence: TGTGCCAGCAGTTTAGGGGGGCGCCTTTTAATTTCACCCCTCCACTTT. It encodes CASSLGGRLLISPLHF.

V is TRBV30 and J is TRBJ1-1; perhaps TRBD1 as D (5 bases). This CDR3 has 13 residues. Trimming pared 3 bases from V and 6 bases from J, leaving 14 bases between. Germline loops: CDR1 GTSNPN, CDR2 SVGIG (reference sequence). For the CDR3, the DNA is TGTGCCTGGAGCCAGAACCAGGGCGCTGAAGCTTTCTTT. It is translated as CAWSQNQGAEAFF.

A few counts support this clone. The chain has TRBV5-4 and TRBJ2-5, with D tentatively TRBD1 (6 bases). Per the germline V gene, CDR1 is SGHNT and CDR2 is YYREEE (reference sequence). V was cut by 3 bases and J by 0 bases, with 12 bases left in between. This CDR3 contains 15 residues. Here the CDR3 reads CASSSAQGYQETQYF. The CDR3 DNA sequence: TGTGCCAGCAGCTCGGCTCAGGGGTACCAAGAGACCCAGTACTTC. Combining the CDR3 with reference TRBV5-4 and TRBJ2-5 gives the whole variable domain ETGVTQSPTHLIKTRGQQVTLRCSSQSGHNTVSWYQQALGQGPQFIFQYYREEENGRGNFPPRFSGLQFPNYSSELNVNALELDDSALYLCASSSAQGYQETQYFGPGTRLLVL.

This clone was found a few times. The chain carries TRBV7-9 and TRBJ1-6, with D possibly matching TRBD1 (6 bases). The germline V gene encodes CDR1 SEHNR and CDR2 FQNEAQ (reference sequence). This CDR3 is built from 15 residues. Trimming stripped 11 bases from V and 4 bases from J, with 18 bases between. CDR3 residues: CAGTDGTPYNSPLHF. CDR3 nucleotide sequence: TGTGCCGGAACTGACGGGACACCTTATAATTCACCCCTCCACTTT.

This rearrangement joins TRBV4-1 to TRBJ2-5, with 13 bases fitting TRBD2. V trimming: 0 bases; J trimming: 2 bases; junction bases outside the gene matches: 15. CDR3 size: 21 residues. The germline gives CDR1 MGHRA, CDR2 YSYEKL. The CDR3 sequence: CASSQEKSATSGGPTQETQYF. The DNA for the CDR3 is TGCGCCAGCAGCCAAGAAAAGTCGGCGACTAGCGGGGGGCCGACTCAAGAGACCCAGTACTTC.

The chain employs TRBV5-5 and TRBJ1-1; possible D gene TRBD1, 6 bases. The CDR3 is 15 amino acids. V lost 4 bases to trimming and J lost 4 bases, with 17 bases between them. Germline assignment: CDR1 SGHKS and CDR2 YYEKEE (reference sequence). CDR3 sequence: CASSAMTGVSTEAFF. The CDR3 DNA reads TGTGCCAGCAGCGCCATGACAGGTGTCAGCACTGAAGCTTTCTTT.

This chain joins TRBV9 and TRBJ1-6; 8 bases are a match to TRBD1. V lost 4 bases to trimming and J lost 6 bases; unmatched junction nucleotides: 3. Looked up from germline, CDR1 is SGDLS and CDR2 is YYNGEE. This CDR3 is 14 amino acids long. In DNA form, the CDR3 reads TGTGCCAGCAGCACCGGACAGGGTAATTCACCCCTCCACTTT. Translating it yields CASSTGQGNSPLHF. Combining the CDR3 with reference TRBV9 and TRBJ1-6 gives the whole variable domain DSGVTQTPKHLITATGQRVTLRCSPRSGDLSVYWYQQSLDQGLQFLIQYYNGEERAKGNILERFSAQQFPDLHSELNLSSLELGDSALYFCASSTGQGNSPLHFGNGTRLTVT.

The chain recombines TRBV2 with TRBJ2-5; a possible D gene is TRBD2 (6 bases). V lost 7 bases to trimming and J lost 2 bases, with 11 bases between them. The CDR3 is 13 residues long. Germline V gene data show CDR1 as SNHLY and CDR2 as FYNNEI. The CDR3 region is CASTGTVQETQYF. The CDR3 nucleotides are TGTGCCAGCACCGGGACTGTTCAAGAGACCCAGTACTTC.

The rearrangement uses TRBV4-2 and TRBJ2-7, with 7 positions matching TRBD2. The CDR3 totals 15 residues. The V gene end was trimmed by 0 bases and the J gene end by 2 bases; junction bases not matched to a gene: 4. Looked up from germline, CDR1 is LGHNA and CDR2 is YNFKEQ. CDR3 residues: CASSQDYAGAYEQYF. In DNA, the CDR3 is TGTGCCAGCAGCCAAGATTACGCGGGGGCCTACGAGCAGTACTTC.

This clone turned up a few times. The chain carries TRBV5-1 and TRBJ1-1, with D perhaps TRBD1 (5 bases). CDR3 size: 13 residues. V lost 1 base and J lost 3, with 7 bases in between. Germline V gives CDR1 SGHRS, CDR2 YFSETQ. CDR3 DNA: TGCGCCAGCAGCTTGACAGGCGACACTGAAGCTTTCTTT. This sequence encodes CASSLTGDTEAFF. The variable domain in full, with the rest retrieved from reference TRBV5-1 and TRBJ1-1, is KAGVTQTPRYLIKTRGQQVTLSCSPISGHRSVSWYQQTPGQGLQFLFEYFSETQRNKGNFPGRFSGRQFSNSRSEMNVSTLELGDSALYLCASSLTGDTEAFFGQGTRLTVV.

This clone turned up a few times. The chain joins TRBV25-1 to TRBJ1-6; D may be TRBD1 (6 bases). Trimming stripped 4 bases from V and 10 bases from J, with 20 bases between. This CDR3 contains 16 residues. Per germline, CDR1 MGHDK and CDR2 SYGVNS. CDR3 region: CASSGWDGGQWSPLHF. Here the CDR3 DNA reads TGTGCCAGCAGTGGCTGGGACGGGGGCCAGTGGTCACCCCTCCACTTT.

This chain connects TRBV27 to TRBJ1-2, with D perhaps matching TRBD1 (5 bases). V was shortened by 5 bases and J by 0 bases, with 13 bases between the two germline ends. The CDR3 spans 15 residues. CDR1 is MNHEY and CDR2 is SMNVEV in the germline V gene (reference sequence). This CDR3 is CASSPSGRPNYGYTF. The CDR3 nucleotides read TGTGCCAGCAGTCCTTCGGGACGGCCTAACTATGGCTACACCTTC.

The chain employs TRBV7-9 and TRBJ1-1; TRBD1 is a possible D gene (5 bases). V was pared by 5 bases and J by 5 bases, with 15 bases between. The V gene's germline CDR1 is SEHNR and CDR2 FQNEAQ (reference sequence). The CDR3 contains 14 residues. CDR3 loop: CASSLTVLETEAFF. The CDR3 DNA follows: TGTGCCAGCAGCCTGACAGTTTTGGAGACTGAAGCTTTCTTT. The complete variable domain, with remaining parts taken from reference TRBV7-9 and TRBJ1-1, reads DTGVSQNPRHKITKRGQNVTFRCDPISEHNRLYWYRQTLGQGPEFLTYFQNEAQLEKSRLLSDRFSAERPKGSFSTLEIQRTEQGDSAMYLCASSLTVLETEAFFGQGTRLTVV.

This clone was detected only a few times. The chain recombines TRBV7-2 with TRBJ1-5, with D perhaps TRBD1 (6 bases). Germline CDR1 is SGHTA and CDR2 is FQGNSA. The CDR3 sequence is 15 residues long. The ends were cut back, 5 bases at V and 6 bases at J, with 17 bases in the middle. CDR3 region: CASSARWGPRQPQHF. The CDR3 DNA is TGTGCCAGCAGCGCCCGTTGGGGGCCCCGTCAGCCCCAGCATTTT.